This T cell receptor (beta chain) was recorded in a study of glioma-infiltrating T cells. Findings and caveats of the study: Tissue-blood divergence was below expectation in non-neoplastic patients, above in gliomas. Only very few CDR3 sequences appeared in both tissue and blood.

Using RNA template, CDR3s of TCR alpha and beta were amplified with iRepertoire arm-PCR. One-step reverse transcription and amplification started from around 100-400 ng of tissue mRNA or PBMC total RNA. TCRdb independently ran MiXCR on the multiplex PCR reads; one entry per CDR3 protein. The sample contains roughly 120,000 distinct CDR3 sequences, less than 30% of which appear only once. The ends were cut back, 5 bases at V and 6 bases at J, with 22 bases in the middle. Germline assignment: CDR1 SGHAT and CDR2 FQNNGV. This CDR3 has 16 amino acids. This clonotype was counted at least ten times. Its antigen is as yet unknown.

The V and J genes are TRBV11-2 and TRBJ1-1, with D unclear. The receptor was isolated from a human donor with low-grade glioma or glioblastoma, undergoing nonglioma brain surgery, or in good health (not recorded which). Sequenced sample: glioma tissue, nonneoplastic brain tissue, or PBMCs (not recorded which). CDR3 nucleotides: TGTGCCAGCAGCGGAGCCGACCGCCTTAGAGGACCTGAAGCTTTCTTT. Translation: CASSGADRLRGPEAFF. The full variable domain, completed using reference TRBV11-2 and TRBJ1-1, is EAGVAQSPRYKIIEKRQSVAFWCNPISGHATLYWYQQILGQGPKLLIQFQNNGVVDDSQLPKDRFSAERLKGVDSTLKIQPAKLEDSAVYLCASSGADRLRGPEAFFGQGTRLTVV.